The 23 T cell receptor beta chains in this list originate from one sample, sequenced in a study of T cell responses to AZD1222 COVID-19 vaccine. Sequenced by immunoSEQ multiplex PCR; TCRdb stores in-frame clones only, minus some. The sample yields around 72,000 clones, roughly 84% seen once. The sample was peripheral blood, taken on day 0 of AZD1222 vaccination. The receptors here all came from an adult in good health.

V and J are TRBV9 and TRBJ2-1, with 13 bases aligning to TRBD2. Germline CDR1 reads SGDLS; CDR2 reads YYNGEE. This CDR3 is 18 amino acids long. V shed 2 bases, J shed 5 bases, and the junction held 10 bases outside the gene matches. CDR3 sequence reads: CASSVTTRTSGRNNEQFF. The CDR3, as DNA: TGTGCCAGCAGCGTCACTACCCGGACTAGCGGGAGAAACAATGAGCAGTTCTTC.

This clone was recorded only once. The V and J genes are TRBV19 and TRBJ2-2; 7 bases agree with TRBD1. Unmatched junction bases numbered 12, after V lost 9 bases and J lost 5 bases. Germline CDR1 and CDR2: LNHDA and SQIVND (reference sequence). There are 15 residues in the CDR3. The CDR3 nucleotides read TGTGCCAGCCTGGACAGGCGCTTGGGTACCGGGGAGCTGTTTTTT. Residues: CASLDRRLGTGELFF.

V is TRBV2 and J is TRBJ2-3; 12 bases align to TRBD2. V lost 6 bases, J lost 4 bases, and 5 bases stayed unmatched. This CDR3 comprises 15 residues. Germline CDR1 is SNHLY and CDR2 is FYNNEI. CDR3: CASRSRLAGADTQYF. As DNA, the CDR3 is TGTGCCAGCAGGTCCCGACTAGCGGGGGCAGATACGCAGTATTTT.

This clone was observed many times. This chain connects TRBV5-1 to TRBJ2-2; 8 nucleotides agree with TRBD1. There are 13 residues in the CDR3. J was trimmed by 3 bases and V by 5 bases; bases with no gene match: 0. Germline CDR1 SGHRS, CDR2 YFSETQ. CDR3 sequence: CASRGQDTGELFF. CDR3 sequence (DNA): TGCGCCAGCAGGGGACAGGACACCGGGGAGCTGTTTTTT.

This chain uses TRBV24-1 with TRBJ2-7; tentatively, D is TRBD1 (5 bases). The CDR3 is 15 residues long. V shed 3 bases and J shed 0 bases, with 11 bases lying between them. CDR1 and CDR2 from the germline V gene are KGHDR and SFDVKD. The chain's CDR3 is CATSDGAASSYEQYF. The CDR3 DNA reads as TGTGCCACCAGTGATGGGGCCGCTAGCTCCTACGAGCAGTACTTC.

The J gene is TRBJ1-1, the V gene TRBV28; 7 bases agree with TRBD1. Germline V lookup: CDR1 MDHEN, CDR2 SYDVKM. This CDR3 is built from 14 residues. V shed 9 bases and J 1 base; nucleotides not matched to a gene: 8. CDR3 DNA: TGTGCCAGTCAAACAGGGGCGGGGAACACTGAAGCTTTCTTT. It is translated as CASQTGAGNTEAFF.

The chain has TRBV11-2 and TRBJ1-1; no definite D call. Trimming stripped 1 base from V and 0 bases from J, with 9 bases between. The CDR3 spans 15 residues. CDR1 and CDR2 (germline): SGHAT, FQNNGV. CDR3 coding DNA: TGTGCCAGCAGCTTAGGTCTAGGTCTGAACACTGAAGCTTTCTTT. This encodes CASSLGLGLNTEAFF.

This CDR3 is CASSIGVVEAFF. For the CDR3, the DNA is TGTGCCAGCAGCATAGGTGTCGTTGAAGCTTTCTTT. The chain is built from TRBV7-2 and TRBJ1-1; D is unresolved. Germline V CDR1 and CDR2: SGHTA, FQGNSA. The V end lost 5 bases, the J end lost 7 bases, and 11 bases lay between the germline ends. CDR3 length: 12 amino acids. Full variable domain (outside the CDR3, taken from reference TRBV7-2 and TRBJ1-1): GAGVSQSPSNKVTEKGKDVELRCDPISGHTALYWYRQSLGQGLEFLIYFQGNSAPDKSGLPSDRFSAERTGGSVSTLTIQRTQQEDSAVYLCASSIGVVEAFFGQGTRLTVV.

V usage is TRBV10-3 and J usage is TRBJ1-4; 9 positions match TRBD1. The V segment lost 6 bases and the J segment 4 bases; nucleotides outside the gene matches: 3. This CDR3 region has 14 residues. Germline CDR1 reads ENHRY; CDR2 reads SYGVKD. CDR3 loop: CAIRMGQGNEKLFF. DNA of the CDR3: TGTGCCATCAGGATGGGACAGGGTAATGAAAAACTGTTTTTT.

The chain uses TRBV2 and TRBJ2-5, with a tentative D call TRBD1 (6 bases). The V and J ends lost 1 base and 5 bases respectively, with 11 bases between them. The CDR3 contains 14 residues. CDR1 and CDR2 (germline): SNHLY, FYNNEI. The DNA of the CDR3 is TGTGCCAGCAGTGAAGAGGGGGTTGGGGAGACCCAGTACTTC. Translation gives CASSEEGVGETQYF.

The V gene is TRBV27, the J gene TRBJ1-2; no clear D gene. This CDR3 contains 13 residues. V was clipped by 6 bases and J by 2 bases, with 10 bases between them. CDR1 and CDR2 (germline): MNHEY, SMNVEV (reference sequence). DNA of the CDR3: TGTGCCAGCAGGGGCAACAAAAACTATGGCTACACCTTC. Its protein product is CASRGNKNYGYTF.

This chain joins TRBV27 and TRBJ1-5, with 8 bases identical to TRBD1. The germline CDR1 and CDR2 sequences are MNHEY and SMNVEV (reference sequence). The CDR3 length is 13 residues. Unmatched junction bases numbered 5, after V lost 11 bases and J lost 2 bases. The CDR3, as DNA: TGTGCCTGTGGACAGGGAGGCAATCAGCCCCAGCATTTT. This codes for CACGQGGNQPQHF.

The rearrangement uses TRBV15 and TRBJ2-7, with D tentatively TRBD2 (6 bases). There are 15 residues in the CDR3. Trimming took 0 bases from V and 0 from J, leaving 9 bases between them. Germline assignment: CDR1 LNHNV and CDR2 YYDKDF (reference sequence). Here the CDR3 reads CATSREPGSSYEQYF. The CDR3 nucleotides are TGTGCCACCAGCAGAGAACCCGGGAGCTCCTACGAGCAGTACTTC.

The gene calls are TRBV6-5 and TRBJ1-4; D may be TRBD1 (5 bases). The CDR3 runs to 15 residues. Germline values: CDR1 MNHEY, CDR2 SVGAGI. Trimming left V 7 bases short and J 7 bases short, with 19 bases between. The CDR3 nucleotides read TGTGCCAGCACCAAGGGCGGGGCCGGGAGTGAAAAACTGTTTTTT. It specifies CASTKGGAGSEKLFF.

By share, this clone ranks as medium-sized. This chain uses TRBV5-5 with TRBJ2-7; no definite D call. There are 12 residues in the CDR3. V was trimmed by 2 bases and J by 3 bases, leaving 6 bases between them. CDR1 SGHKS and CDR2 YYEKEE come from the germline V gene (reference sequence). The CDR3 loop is CASSFGYYEQYF. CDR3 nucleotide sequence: TGTGCCAGCAGCTTTGGGTACTACGAGCAGTACTTC.

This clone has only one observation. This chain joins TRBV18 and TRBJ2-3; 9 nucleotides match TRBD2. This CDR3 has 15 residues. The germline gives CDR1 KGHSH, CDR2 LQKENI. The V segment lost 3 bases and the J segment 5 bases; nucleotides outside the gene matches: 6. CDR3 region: CASSPRGSGGDTQYF. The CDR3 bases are TGTGCCAGCTCACCGCGGGGTAGCGGGGGAGATACGCAGTATTTT.

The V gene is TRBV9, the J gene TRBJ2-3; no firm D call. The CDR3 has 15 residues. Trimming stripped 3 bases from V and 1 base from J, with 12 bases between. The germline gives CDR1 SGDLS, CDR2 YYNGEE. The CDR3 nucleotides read TGTGCCAGCAGCGAGATACCCCAGGGCACAGATACGCAGTATTTT. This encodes CASSEIPQGTDTQYF.

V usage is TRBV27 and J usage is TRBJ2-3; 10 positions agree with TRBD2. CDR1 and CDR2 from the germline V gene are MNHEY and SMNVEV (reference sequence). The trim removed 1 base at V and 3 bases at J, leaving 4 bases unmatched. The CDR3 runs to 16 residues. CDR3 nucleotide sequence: TGTGCCAGCAGTTTATTTTCTAGCGGGGGAACAGATACGCAGTATTTT. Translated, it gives CASSLFSSGGTDTQYF.

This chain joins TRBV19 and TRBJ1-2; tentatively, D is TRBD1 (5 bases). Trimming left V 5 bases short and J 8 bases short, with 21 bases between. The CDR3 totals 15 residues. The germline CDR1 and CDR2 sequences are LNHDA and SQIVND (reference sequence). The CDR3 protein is CASSPPRSGFGGYTF. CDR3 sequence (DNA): TGTGCCAGTAGTCCACCCCGTTCAGGGTTCGGGGGCTACACCTTC. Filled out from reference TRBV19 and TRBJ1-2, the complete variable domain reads DGGITQSPKYLFRKEGQNVTLSCEQNLNHDAMYWYRQDPGQGLRLIYYSQIVNDFQKGDIAEGYSVSREKKESFPLTVTSAQKNPTAFYLCASSPPRSGFGGYTFGSGTRLTVV.

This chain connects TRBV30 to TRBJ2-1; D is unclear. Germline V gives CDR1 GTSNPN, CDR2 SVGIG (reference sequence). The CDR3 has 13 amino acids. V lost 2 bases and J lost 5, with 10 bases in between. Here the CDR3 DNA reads TGTGCCTGGAGTCGGCGCCTCAACAATGAGCAGTTCTTC. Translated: CAWSRRLNNEQFF.

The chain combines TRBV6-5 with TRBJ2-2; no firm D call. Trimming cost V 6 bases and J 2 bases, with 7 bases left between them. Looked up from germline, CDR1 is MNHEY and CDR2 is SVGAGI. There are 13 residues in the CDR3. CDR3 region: CASSYENTGELFF. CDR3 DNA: TGTGCCAGCAGCTATGAAAACACCGGGGAGCTGTTTTTT.

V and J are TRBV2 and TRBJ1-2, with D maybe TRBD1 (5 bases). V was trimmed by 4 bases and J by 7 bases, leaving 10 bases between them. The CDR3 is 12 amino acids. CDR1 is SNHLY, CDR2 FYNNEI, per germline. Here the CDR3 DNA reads TGTGCCAGCAGTGTTCCAGGGCTTGGCTACACCTTC. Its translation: CASSVPGLGYTF.

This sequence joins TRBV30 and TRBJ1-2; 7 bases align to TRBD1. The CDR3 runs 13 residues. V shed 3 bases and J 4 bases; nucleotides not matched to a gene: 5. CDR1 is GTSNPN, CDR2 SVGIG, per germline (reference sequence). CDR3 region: CAWRQGNSYGYTF. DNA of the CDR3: TGTGCCTGGAGACAGGGGAATTCCTATGGCTACACCTTC.